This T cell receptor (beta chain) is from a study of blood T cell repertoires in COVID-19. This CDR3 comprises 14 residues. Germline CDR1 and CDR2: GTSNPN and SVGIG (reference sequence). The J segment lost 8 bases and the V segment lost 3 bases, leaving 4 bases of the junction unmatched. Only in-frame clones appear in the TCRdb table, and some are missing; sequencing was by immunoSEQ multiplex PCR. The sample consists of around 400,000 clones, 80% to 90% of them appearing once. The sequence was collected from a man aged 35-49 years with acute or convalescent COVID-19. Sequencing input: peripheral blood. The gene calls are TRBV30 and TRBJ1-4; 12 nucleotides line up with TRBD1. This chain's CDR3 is CAWSAGTGGEKLFF. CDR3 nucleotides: TGTGCCTGGAGCGCCGGGACAGGGGGCGAAAAACTGTTTTTT. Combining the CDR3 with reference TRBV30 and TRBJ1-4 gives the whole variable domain SQTIHQWPATLVQPVGSPLSLECTVEGTSNPNLYWYRQAAGRGLQLLFYSVGIGQISSEVPQNLSASRPQDRQFILSSKKLLLSDSGFYLCAWSAGTGGEKLFFGSGTQLSVL.